This note documents a single TCR beta chain sequence. Its matching antigen is unknown. Between the trimmed V and J ends, which lost 7 bases and 7 bases, there was a span of 8 bases. CDR3 size: 11 residues. The germline V gene encodes CDR1 SNHLY and CDR2 FYNNEI. Caucasian, healthy and from Russia, the donors were aged between roughly 6 and 95. At least 6 million PBMCs were isolated per sample. This specimen belongs to a study of blood T cells in healthy people across ages. Whole-study results and caveats: When set beside aged donors, long-lived donors presented more naive CD4+ cells and higher diversity.

Primed by a sample-barcoded 5' primer and a J-beta primer mix, a second PCR proceeded for 7 to 11 cycles. All samples gave at least 3 million CDR3-containing paired-end reads. TCRdb redid the calling of the 5' RACE reads with MiXCR, one entry per CDR3 protein. The sample has about 1.6 million distinct CDR3 sequences; about 35% are singletons. Sequenced sample: blood. This TCR came from a woman aged 30 to 39 in good health. The chain recombines TRBV2 with TRBJ2-1; maybe TRBD2 (5 bases). CDR3 coding DNA: TGTGCCAGCACCGGGGAAAATGAGCAGTTCTTC. Translating gives CASTGENEQFF.